The 10 T cell receptor beta chains given below trace back to one sample, sequenced in a study of cytomegalovirus exposure and HLA in healthy donors. Sequencing used immunoSEQ multiplex PCR; TCRdb keeps in-frame clones, though not all of them. The repertoire consists of 50,000 to 65,000 clones, with around 95% occurring once and the leading ten covering around 7%. Sequenced: PBMCs. All receptors derive from a woman between 18 and 29 years old in good health and CMV-seropositive.

The V and J genes are TRBV28 and TRBJ2-7; D may be TRBD1 (5 bases). CDR3 length: 16 residues. V was shortened by 5 bases and J by 0 bases, with 17 bases between the two germline ends. CDR1 MDHEN and CDR2 SYDVKM come from the germline V gene. The CDR3 sequence: CASSPLGVRSSYEQYF. The DNA for the CDR3 is TGTGCCAGCAGTCCCTTAGGGGTCCGAAGCTCCTACGAGCAGTACTTC.

The rearrangement joins TRBV7-9 to TRBJ1-1, with D tentatively TRBD1 (6 bases). V lost 5 bases to trimming and J lost 1 base, with 11 bases between them. The V gene's germline CDR1 is SEHNR and CDR2 FQNEAQ (reference sequence). There are 14 residues in the CDR3. In nucleotides, the CDR3 is TGTGCCAGCAGCACACAGGGTGGGAACACTGAAGCTTTCTTT. It codes for CASSTQGGNTEAFF.

V is TRBV27 and J is TRBJ1-2; D might be TRBD1 (6 bases). The V end lost 5 bases, the J end lost 5 bases, and 21 bases lay between the germline ends. Germline V gives CDR1 MNHEY, CDR2 SMNVEV (reference sequence). The CDR3 extends over 16 amino acids. The CDR3 nucleotides read TGTGCCAGCAGTCCCCAGAGGGGGGGACTGGGTTATGGCTACACCTTC. Residues: CASSPQRGGLGYGYTF.

The gene calls are TRBV9 and TRBJ2-3; TRBD2 matches at 12 bases. V gave up 3 bases and J gave up 6 bases; unmatched junction bases: 2. This CDR3 region has 14 residues. From germline, CDR1 is SGDLS and CDR2 YYNGEE. CDR3 coding DNA: TGTGCCAGCAGCGCTAGCGGGAGGGCTGATACGCAGTATTTT. The encoded protein is CASSASGRADTQYF.

This chain connects TRBV19 to TRBJ2-1; 9 bases are a match to TRBD2. This CDR3 region has 17 residues. V shed 4 bases and J 8 bases; nucleotides not matched to a gene: 15. Germline CDR1 LNHDA, CDR2 SQIVND (reference sequence). This CDR3 is CASSTNPIAGEVDEQFF. The CDR3, as DNA: TGTGCCAGTAGTACGAACCCGATAGCGGGAGAAGTAGATGAGCAGTTCTTC. Looking up the rest from reference TRBV19 and TRBJ2-1 gives the full variable domain: DGGITQSPKYLFRKEGQNVTLSCEQNLNHDAMYWYRQDPGQGLRLIYYSQIVNDFQKGDIAEGYSVSREKKESFPLTVTSAQKNPTAFYLCASSTNPIAGEVDEQFFGPGTRLTVL.

The chain employs TRBV4-1 and TRBJ1-5; tentatively, D is TRBD1 (6 bases). V was cut by 2 bases and J by 1 base, with 15 bases left in between. CDR1 and CDR2 (germline): MGHRA, YSYEKL. CDR3 size: 17 residues. CDR3 protein: CASSQITGPGSNQPQHF. In nucleotides, the CDR3 is TGCGCCAGCAGCCAAATTACAGGGCCTGGAAGCAATCAGCCCCAGCATTTT.

This clone has just one count. This chain uses TRBV27 with TRBJ1-3; D gene uncertain. Germline lookup yields CDR1 MNHEY and CDR2 SMNVEV (reference sequence). The CDR3 has 15 amino acids. V dropped 5 bases and J dropped 0 bases, with 11 bases sitting between them. The CDR3 is CASSVDGSSGNTIYF. The CDR3 DNA reads TGTGCCAGCAGTGTTGACGGGAGCTCTGGAAACACCATATATTTT.

This chain links TRBV4-2 with TRBJ1-4; maybe TRBD1 (5 bases). The CDR3 is 15 amino acids. Germline assignment: CDR1 LGHNA and CDR2 YNFKEQ. The V and J ends lost 4 bases and 8 bases respectively, with 17 bases between them. The CDR3 is CASSPTRARAEKLFF. The CDR3 DNA sequence: TGTGCCAGCAGCCCCACCCGTGCCAGGGCCGAAAAACTGTTTTTT.

This sequence joins TRBV18 and TRBJ1-3; D call uncertain. Trimming cost V 2 bases and J 1 base, with 9 bases left between them. Germline assignment: CDR1 KGHSH and CDR2 LQKENI. This CDR3 is 15 amino acids long. Written as DNA, the CDR3 is TGTGCCAGCTCACCATCGGTTTTTTCTGGAAACACCATATATTTT. This encodes CASSPSVFSGNTIYF.

This sequence joins TRBV11-2 and TRBJ2-1, with D tentatively TRBD2 (7 bases). V was cut by 5 bases and J by 12 bases, with 26 bases left in between. This CDR3 contains 16 residues. CDR1 is SGHAT, CDR2 FQNNGV, per germline. The CDR3 nucleotides are TGTGCCAGCAGCCGTCGTCGGGGGGCAGGGGAAGATGTGCAGTTCTTC. It is translated as CASSRRRGAGEDVQFF. Full variable domain (missing parts from reference TRBV11-2 and TRBJ2-1): EAGVAQSPRYKIIEKRQSVAFWCNPISGHATLYWYQQILGQGPKLLIQFQNNGVVDDSQLPKDRFSAERLKGVDSTLKIQPAKLEDSAVYLCASSRRRGAGEDVQFFGPGTRLTVL.